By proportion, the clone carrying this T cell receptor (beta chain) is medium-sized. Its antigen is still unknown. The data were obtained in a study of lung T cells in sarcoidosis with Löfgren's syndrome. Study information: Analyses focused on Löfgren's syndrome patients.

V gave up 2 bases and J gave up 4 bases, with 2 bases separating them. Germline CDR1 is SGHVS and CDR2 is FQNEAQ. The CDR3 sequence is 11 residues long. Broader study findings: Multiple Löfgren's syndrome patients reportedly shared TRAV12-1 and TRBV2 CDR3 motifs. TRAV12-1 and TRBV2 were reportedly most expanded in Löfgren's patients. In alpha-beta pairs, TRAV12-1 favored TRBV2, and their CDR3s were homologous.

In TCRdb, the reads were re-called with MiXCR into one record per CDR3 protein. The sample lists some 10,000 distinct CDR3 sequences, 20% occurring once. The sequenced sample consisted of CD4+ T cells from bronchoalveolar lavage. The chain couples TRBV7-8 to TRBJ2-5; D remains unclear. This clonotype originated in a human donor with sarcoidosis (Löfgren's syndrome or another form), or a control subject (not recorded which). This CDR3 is CASSLSETQYF. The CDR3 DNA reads TGTGCCAGCAGCTTATCAGAGACCCAGTACTTC.